These T cell receptor beta chains were read from a single sample in a study of identical twins. TCRdb reprocessed the 5' RACE reads via MiXCR and lists one record per CDR3 protein. The table includes 520,000 or so distinct CDR3 sequences, approximately 22% detected once. These same records also appear under a second study, on T cells expressing NK-cell markers.

The sequenced sample was CD4+ T cells sorted from blood. The receptors were gathered from a young woman in good health. Each CDR3 is given with its conserved first and last residue. The D gene is left open where the match is weak. Clone size, where shown, is once, few, many, or a class for clones that have expanded.

TRBV5-6	TRBD1	.	TRBJ1-5	15	TGTGCCAGCAGCTACGGACAGGGCCATCTTCAGCCCCAGCATTTT	CASSYGQGHLQPQHF
TRBV29-1	TRBD1	few	TRBJ1-2	13	TGCAGCGCGGGACAGCCCTCTAACTATGGCTACACCTTC	CSAGQPSNYGYTF
TRBV20-1	.	few	TRBJ1-6	13	TGCAGTGCTGAACATCAGGGGAACTCACCCCTCCACTTT	CSAEHQGNSPLHF
TRBV30	.	.	TRBJ2-1	12	TGTGCCTGGACAGGGGCCTACAATGAGCAGTTCTTC	CAWTGAYNEQFF
TRBV20-1	.	few	TRBJ1-2	11	TGCAGTGCGACGGGACAAAGCTGGTACACCTTC	CSATGQSWYTF
TRBV5-1	TRBD2	.	TRBJ2-5	17	TGCGCCAGCAGCCAAAAATGGACTAGCGGCCCCCAAGAGACCCAGTACTTC	CASSQKWTSGPQETQYF
TRBV11-2	TRBD2	few	TRBJ2-3	14	TGTGCCAGCAGCCAGACTAGCGTCAAAGATACGCAGTATTTT	CASSQTSVKDTQYF
TRBV5-6	.	many	TRBJ2-3	15	TGTGCCAGCAGCTCCAGACCAACGGCCACAGATACGCAGTATTTT	CASSSRPTATDTQYF
TRBV12-3/TRBV12-4	.	few	TRBJ2-1	14	TGTGCCAGCAGTTTTGGTGGCGGGACGGGTGAGCAGTTCTTC	CASSFGGGTGEQFF
TRBV20-1	.	.	TRBJ1-2	15	TGCAGCTCTTTGATGAGGCAGGGAGTATCCTATGGCTACACCTTC	CSSLMRQGVSYGYTF
TRBV5-1	TRBD1	.	TRBJ1-3	14	TGCGCCAGCAGCCTGGGACAGACTGGAAACACCATATATTTT	CASSLGQTGNTIYF
TRBV9	.	.	TRBJ2-3	15	TGTGCCAGCAGCGTAGATGGACACCACACAGATACGCAGTATTTT	CASSVDGHHTDTQYF
TRBV6-2/TRBV6-3	.	.	TRBJ2-3	15	TGTGCCAGCAGCCGCGGTCTTCCCAACATACATACGCAGTATTTT	CASSRGLPNIHTQYF
TRBV29-1	TRBD1	few	TRBJ1-2	11	TGCAGCGTAAGAAACCCGGACAGGGCGACCTTC	CSVRNPDRATF
TRBV6-1	.	.	TRBJ2-2	13	TGTGCCACCCGAGACGCGAACACCGGGGAGCTGTTTTTT	CATRDANTGELFF
TRBV20-1	.	.	TRBJ1-1	13	TGCAGCCACTTAGGGGGGTTAAACACTGAAGCTTTCTTT	CSHLGGLNTEAFF
TRBV5-6	.	few	TRBJ2-7	14	TGTGCCAGCAGCGAGACGGGAAGTACCTACGAGCAGTACTTC	CASSETGSTYEQYF
TRBV20-1	TRBD2	.	TRBJ2-7	13	TGCAGTGCTACGTCGACTAGCGGGTACGAGCAGTACTTC	CSATSTSGYEQYF
TRBV5-6	.	.	TRBJ2-7	16	TGTGCCAGCACAATTCTGGCTCCATTGGGACCAGACGAGCAGTACTTC	CASTILAPLGPDEQYF
TRBV12-3/TRBV12-4	.	.	TRBJ2-3	14	TGTGCCAGCAGTTTAGGGGGGAGAGGAAATACGCAGTATTTT	CASSLGGRGNTQYF
TRBV3-1	.	.	TRBJ1-2	14	TGTGCCAGCAGCCAGGATACACGGAACTATGGCTACACCTTC	CASSQDTRNYGYTF
TRBV7-2	TRBD2	few	TRBJ2-5	16	TGTGCCAGCAGCTCCCTGGGAGCGGGGGGGCCGCAGACCCAGTACTTC	CASSSLGAGGPQTQYF
TRBV5-1	.	.	TRBJ2-2	14	TGCGCCAGCAGCTTGTACTTATGGACCGGGGAGCTGTTTTTT	CASSLYLWTGELFF
TRBV19	.	.	TRBJ2-7	11	TGTGCCAGTAGTACTAGACAGGAGCAGTACTTC	CASSTRQEQYF
TRBV6-5	.	.	TRBJ1-1	17	TGTGCCAGCAGTTACTCGGGGGGCAGAGGAAAGAACACTGAAGCTTTCTTT	CASSYSGGRGKNTEAFF
TRBV15	.	few	TRBJ2-6	16	TGTGCCACCAGCGCCCAATCCTCCTCTGGGGCCAACGTCCTGACTTTC	CATSAQSSSGANVLTF
TRBV5-1	.	.	TRBJ1-3	14	TGCGCCAGCAGATCGTCCAGCGGGGGAAACACCATATATTTT	CASRSSSGGNTIYF
TRBV20-1	TRBD2	few	TRBJ2-1	15	TGCAGTGCTAGTGGGCGGGGGGGCAGATGGAATGAGCAGTTCTTC	CSASGRGGRWNEQFF
TRBV2	.	few	TRBJ1-2	13	TGTGCCAGCAGGGAAACAGGCCTCTATGGCTACACCTTC	CASRETGLYGYTF
TRBV5-1	TRBD2	few	TRBJ2-1	16	TGCGCCAGCAGCTTAATCATCGCGGGGGGTTACAATGAGCAGTTCTTC	CASSLIIAGGYNEQFF
TRBV7-8	TRBD1	.	TRBJ2-2	14	TGTGCCAGCACCGGGACAGGGGCCACCGGGGAGCTGTTTTTT	CASTGTGATGELFF
TRBV12-3/TRBV12-4	.	.	TRBJ2-7	15	TGTGCCAGCAGTAGGTCGGGGCAGTTAGATCGGCGGCAGTACTTC	CASSRSGQLDRRQYF